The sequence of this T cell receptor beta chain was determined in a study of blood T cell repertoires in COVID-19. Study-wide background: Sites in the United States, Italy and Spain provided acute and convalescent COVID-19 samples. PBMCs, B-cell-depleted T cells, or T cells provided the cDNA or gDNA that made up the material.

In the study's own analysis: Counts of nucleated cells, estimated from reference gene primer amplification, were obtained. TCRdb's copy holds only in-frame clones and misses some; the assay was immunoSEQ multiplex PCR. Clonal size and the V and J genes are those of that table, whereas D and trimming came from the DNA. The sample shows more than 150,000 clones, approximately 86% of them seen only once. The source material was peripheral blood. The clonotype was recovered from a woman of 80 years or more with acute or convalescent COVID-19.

CDR3 region: CASSHTPSGGLSYEQYF. In DNA form, the CDR3 reads TGTGCCAGCAGCCACACCCCTAGCGGGGGCCTCTCCTACGAGCAGTACTTC. This chain joins TRBV3-1 (or the pseudogene TRBV3-2) and TRBJ2-7; 10 nucleotides align to TRBD2. Germline loops: CDR1 LGHDT, CDR2 YNNKEL (reference sequence). Unmatched junction bases numbered 8, after V lost 3 bases and J lost 0 bases. This CDR3 has 17 residues.